The present T cell receptor beta chain was sequenced within a study of blood T cell repertoires in COVID-19. The ends were cut back, 2 bases at V and 6 bases at J, with 11 bases in the middle. The CDR3 covers 14 residues. Germline V gene data show CDR1 as MNHEY and CDR2 as SMNVEV (reference sequence). Sequencing used immunoSEQ multiplex PCR; TCRdb keeps in-frame clones, though not all of them. The sample carries 250,000 to 350,000 clones, 70% to 85% recorded once. The rearrangement links TRBV27 to TRBJ2-1; D unresolved. The material sequenced was peripheral blood. The sequence came from a human donor with COVID-19, enrolled during active disease. The donor label of this sample is uncertain. The CDR3 region is CASSLPTSPNEQFF. The CDR3 DNA is TGTGCCAGCAGTTTACCCACTTCTCCCAATGAGCAGTTCTTC.